This T cell receptor (beta chain) stems from a study of blood T cell repertoires in COVID-19. Study context: Sample material is recorded as cDNA or gDNA derived from T cells, B-cell-depleted T cells, or PBMCs.

Generated by immunoSEQ multiplex PCR, the TCRdb table keeps only in-frame clones and is missing some. The sample lists tens of thousands of clones, 80% to 90% seen once, with 1.4% in the top ten. The trim removed 0 bases at V and 4 bases at J, leaving 4 bases unmatched. In germline, CDR1 is LGHNA, CDR2 YNFKEQ. This CDR3 region has 15 residues. The sample consisted of peripheral blood. The V and J genes are TRBV4-2 and TRBJ2-7; 9 nucleotides align to TRBD2. The source of this sequence is a woman in her sixties or seventies with acute or convalescent COVID-19. The CDR3 DNA sequence: TGTGCCAGCAGCCAAGATGAAGCGGGGGGTTACGAGCAGTACTTC. As protein: CASSQDEAGGYEQYF.